The 2 T cell receptor beta chains listed next were all sequenced from one sample in a study of cytotoxic CD8 clonotypes in ibrutinib-treated CLL (dated by TCRdb to about 2021). This specimen's time point label, interpreted: about a year on ibrutinib. Library preparation employed the immunoSEQ multiplex PCR assay. Held by TCRdb, this immuneACCESS table contains in-frame sequences only and omits some clones. Under half of the omission traces to an unresolved V gene where checked; the cause of the rest is unknown. The sample table records some 150,000 clones; approximately 77% of these occur just once. The ten largest account for around 30% of the sample. Sample: PBMCs, taken after 12 months of ibrutinib treatment. These receptors were collected from a human donor with chronic lymphocytic leukemia.

V is TRBV28 and J is TRBJ2-2; D possibly corresponds to TRBD2 (5 bases). The V gene's germline CDR1 is MDHEN and CDR2 SYDVKM. Trimming cost V 7 bases and J 0 bases, with 18 bases left between them. CDR3 length: 17 amino acids. CDR3 nucleotides: TGTGCCAGCACACCCCCAGGAGGCTGGGCGAACACCGGGGAGCTGTTTTTT. Protein: CASTPPGGWANTGELFF. Together with reference TRBV28 and TRBJ2-2, the CDR3 gives the full variable domain: DVKVTQSSRYLVKRTGEKVFLECVQDMDHENMFWYRQDPGLGLRLIYFSYDVKMKEKGDIPEGYSVSREKKERFSLILESASTNQTSMYLCASTPPGGWANTGELFFGEGSRLTVL.

This rearrangement joins TRBV28 to TRBJ2-1, with D unclear. Trimming stripped 3 bases from V and 10 bases from J, with 13 bases between. This CDR3 has 13 residues. Per the germline V gene, CDR1 is MDHEN and CDR2 is SYDVKM. The CDR3 coding sequence is TGTGCCAGCAGTTTCGGCCAAACCGGCGAGCAGTTCTTC. This sequence encodes CASSFGQTGEQFF.